Below are 9 T cell receptor beta chains sequenced from a single sample in a study of blood T cell repertoires in COVID-19. Only in-frame clones appear in the TCRdb table, and some are missing; sequencing was by immunoSEQ multiplex PCR. Of approximately 180,000 clones in the sample, around nine tenths were seen once. The sequenced sample was peripheral blood. These receptors were taken from a man between 45 and 60 years old with acute or convalescent COVID-19.

The chain recombines TRBV18 with TRBJ2-5; no clear D. Trimming cost V 3 bases and J 3 bases, with 8 bases left between them. The germline V gene has CDR1 KGHSH and CDR2 LQKENI. This CDR3 is 13 amino acids long. Written as DNA, the CDR3 is TGTGCCAGCTCACCGACTGTAGAAGAGACCCAGTACTTC. This codes for CASSPTVEETQYF.

The genes are TRBV7-8 and TRBJ2-3, with 7 bases that match TRBD2. The CDR3 is made up of 16 amino acids. Trimming took 1 base from V and 5 from J; bases not matched to a gene: 9. Germline lookup yields CDR1 SGHVS and CDR2 FQNEAQ. This CDR3 is CASSLGVAGAGDTQYF. The CDR3 DNA reads TGTGCCAGCAGCTTAGGTGTGGCGGGAGCGGGAGATACGCAGTATTTT.

The chain links TRBV3-1 (or the pseudogene TRBV3-2) to TRBJ1-2; tentative D call: TRBD1 (5 bases). Germline V gene sequence: CDR1 LGHDT, CDR2 YNNKEL (reference sequence). Trimming took off 4 bases at V and 6 bases at J, with 18 bases between the two ends. The length of the CDR3 is 15 residues. In DNA, the CDR3 is TGTGCCAGCAGCCTCCAAGGGGCCGGGTCGCATGGCTACACCTTC. This sequence encodes CASSLQGAGSHGYTF.

The chain carries TRBV2 and TRBJ2-1; 7 bases agree with TRBD1. The V and J ends lost 6 bases and 4 bases, in that order; junction bases with no gene match: 3. The V gene's germline CDR1 is SNHLY and CDR2 FYNNEI. The CDR3 has 13 residues. The CDR3 sequence is CASRTGQYNEQFF. CDR3 DNA sequence: TGTGCCAGCAGGACGGGACAGTACAATGAGCAGTTCTTC.

V is TRBV5-4 and J is TRBJ2-5, with 15 bases identical to TRBD2. V dropped 4 bases and J dropped 5; count of bases not matched to a gene: 12. The CDR3 is made up of 18 amino acids. Germline assignment: CDR1 SGHNT and CDR2 YYREEE (reference sequence). CDR3 protein: CASSPGTSGGRGGETQYF. The CDR3 coding sequence is TGTGCCAGCAGCCCGGGGACTAGCGGGGGGCGAGGGGGTGAGACCCAGTACTTC.

The V and J genes are TRBV5-1 and TRBJ2-2; the match to TRBD1 covers 9 bases. The V gene's germline CDR1 is SGHRS and CDR2 YFSETQ. V was pared by 2 bases and J by 4 bases, with 12 bases of the junction left unmatched. The CDR3 consists of 18 residues. The CDR3 is CASSFWPGTGSGTGELFF. The CDR3 nucleotides are TGCGCCAGCAGCTTTTGGCCCGGGACAGGGAGTGGCACCGGGGAGCTGTTTTTT.

The J gene is TRBJ1-5, the V gene TRBV27; 11 bases are shared with TRBD1. Germline V gene lookup returns CDR1 MNHEY and CDR2 SMNVEV (reference sequence). This CDR3 is built from 15 residues. Losses at the gene ends were 5 bases for V and 6 bases for J; bases not matched to a gene: 6. CDR3 sequence reads: CASSPGTGGLQPQHF. The CDR3 DNA reads TGTGCCAGCAGTCCCGGGACAGGGGGTCTTCAGCCCCAGCATTTT.

This sequence joins TRBV9 and TRBJ1-4; D remains unclear. Trimming cost V 0 bases and J 1 base, with 7 bases left between them. CDR1 is SGDLS, CDR2 YYNGEE, per germline. The CDR3 consists of 15 residues. CDR3 sequence: CASSVVGRTNEKLFF. The CDR3 DNA follows: TGTGCCAGCAGCGTAGTGGGCCGAACTAATGAAAAACTGTTTTTT.

This rearrangement joins TRBV5-4 to TRBJ2-7; D perhaps matches TRBD1 (5 bases). The germline V gene encodes CDR1 SGHNT and CDR2 YYREEE (reference sequence). The CDR3 extends over 13 amino acids. Trimming removed 1 base at V and 5 bases at J, with 10 bases between. The CDR3 DNA reads as TGTGCCAGCAGCTTGCAGGGATACGACGAGCAGTACTTC. Its translation is CASSLQGYDEQYF.